Reported below is one T cell receptor (beta chain). The data were obtained in a study of blood T cell repertoires in COVID-19. Study-level information: COVID-19 samples, acute and convalescent, were from the United States, Italy and Spain. T cells, B-cell-depleted T cells, or PBMCs provided the cDNA or gDNA that served as material.

In the authors' methods: Scientists estimated how many nucleated cells there were by amplifying reference gene primers. The table came from immunoSEQ multiplex PCR; TCRdb's copy has only in-frame clones and leaves some out. V, J and clone size reflect that table, while D and trimming were determined from the DNA. This sample has roughly 180,000 clones, with under 90% found just once. The V end lost 0 bases, the J end lost 0 bases, and 9 bases lay between the germline ends. The CDR3 totals 16 residues. The germline gives CDR1 SGHTS, CDR2 YDEGEE. This sequence originates from a woman of 80 years or more with active or convalescent COVID-19. This sequence joins TRBV5-8 and TRBJ2-2, with TRBD2 as a possible D gene (6 bases). What was sequenced was peripheral blood. The CDR3 sequence: CASSLVSGPNTGELFF. The CDR3 DNA sequence: TGTGCCAGCAGCTTGGTTAGCGGACCGAACACCGGGGAGCTGTTTTTT. The variable domain in full, with the rest retrieved from reference TRBV5-8 and TRBJ2-2, is EAGVTQSPTHLIKTRGQQATLRCSPISGHTSVYWYQQALGLGLQFLLWYDEGEERNRGNFPPRFSGRQFPNYSSELNVNALELEDSALYLCASSLVSGPNTGELFFGEGSRLTVL.